The 15 T cell receptor beta chains in this list originate from one sample, sequenced in a study of technical replicates of blood from several donors. Sequencing was performed with immunoSEQ multiplex PCR; in TCRdb, only in-frame clones are kept and a portion is missing. The table records around 80,000 clones, nearly 98% of them present only once. The sequencing sample was made of T cells isolated from PBMCs. The receptors were gathered from a human donor in good health.

The rearrangement uses TRBV4-1 and TRBJ2-7; maybe TRBD1 (5 bases). Germline V gene lookup returns CDR1 MGHRA and CDR2 YSYEKL. Trimming shortened V by 0 bases and J by 4 bases, and 7 bases separated the two germline ends. The CDR3 has 13 residues. The CDR3 is CASSQERGYEQYF. DNA for the CDR3: TGCGCCAGCAGCCAAGAAAGGGGATACGAGCAGTACTTC.

The genes are TRBV2 and TRBJ1-6; D unresolved. The CDR3 is 13 residues long. The germline V gene encodes CDR1 SNHLY and CDR2 FYNNEI. Trimming removed 6 bases from V and 7 bases from J, with 10 bases in between. CDR3 protein: CASSFPLNSPLHF. CDR3 DNA sequence: TGTGCCAGCAGCTTTCCCCTCAATTCACCCCTCCACTTT.

This sequence joins TRBV6-1 and TRBJ2-5, with no clear D. V lost 4 bases to trimming and J lost 2 bases, with 8 bases between them. The CDR3 spans 13 residues. Germline V gene lookup returns CDR1 MNHNS and CDR2 SASEGT. The CDR3 DNA is TGTGCCAGCAGTGGCCGACTGCAAGAGACCCAGTACTTC. It is translated as CASSGRLQETQYF.

The chain employs TRBV6-4 and TRBJ2-3; 8 bases map to TRBD2. Looked up from germline, CDR1 is MRHNA and CDR2 is SNTAGT. The CDR3 is 15 residues long. Trimming at V came to 0 bases and at J to 2 bases, leaving 1 base not matched to a gene. The chain's CDR3 is CASSDSGGATDTQYF. CDR3 bases: TGTGCCAGCAGTGACTCCGGGGGGGCCACAGATACGCAGTATTTT.

This chain connects TRBV6-4 to TRBJ1-2; 8 bases map to TRBD1. The J segment lost 1 base and the V segment lost 6 bases, leaving 4 bases of the junction unmatched. The CDR3 consists of 14 residues. Germline V lookup: CDR1 MRHNA, CDR2 SNTAGT. The CDR3 nucleotides are TGTGCCAGCAGCAAGGACAGGGATAACTATGGCTACACCTTC. Translation: CASSKDRDNYGYTF.

The chain carries TRBV4-1 and TRBJ1-2, with 8 bases matching TRBD1. The CDR3 is 18 residues long. CDR1 MGHRA and CDR2 YSYEKL come from the germline V gene. The trim removed 1 base at V and 0 bases at J, leaving 10 bases unmatched. The CDR3 loop reads CASSQAGWTGRANYGYTF. In nucleotides, the CDR3 is TGCGCCAGCAGCCAAGCTGGGTGGACAGGGAGGGCTAACTATGGCTACACCTTC.

The rearrangement uses TRBV11-3 and TRBJ2-1; D remains ambiguous. V gave up 3 bases and J gave up 9 bases, with 12 bases separating them. There are 13 residues in the CDR3. CDR1 and CDR2 from the germline V gene are SGHNT and YENEEA. The CDR3: CASSLLGGPEQFF. DNA of the CDR3: TGTGCCAGCAGCTTGCTTGGCGGCCCTGAGCAGTTCTTC.

The V and J genes are TRBV6-5 and TRBJ1-4, with D unclear. CDR1 and CDR2 (germline): MNHEY, SVGAGI. The CDR3 is 14 residues long. The V end was cut by 3 bases, the J end by 3 bases, with 8 bases between. The CDR3 nucleotides read TGTGCCAGCAGTTATGACACGTCTAATGAAAAACTGTTTTTT. Protein: CASSYDTSNEKLFF.

The rearrangement uses TRBV11-2 and TRBJ2-4; D possibly corresponds to TRBD1 (5 bases). Per the germline V gene, CDR1 is SGHAT and CDR2 is FQNNGV. The CDR3 loop spans 17 amino acids. Trimming took 2 bases from V and 0 from J, leaving 14 bases between them. DNA for the CDR3: TGTGCCAGCAGCTTATTGATCAAGACAGTAGCCAAAAACATTCAGTACTTC. This translates into CASSLLIKTVAKNIQYF.

This sequence joins TRBV7-9 and TRBJ2-3, with 7 bases matching TRBD1. With 0 bases clipped from V and 5 bases from J, the junction kept 5 bases outside the gene matches. CDR1 is SEHNR and CDR2 is FQNEAQ in the germline V gene (reference sequence). The CDR3 spans 15 residues. CDR3 region: CASSLALGTEDTQYF. The CDR3 coding sequence is TGTGCCAGCAGCTTAGCGTTGGGGACAGAAGATACGCAGTATTTT.

The V gene is TRBV27, the J gene TRBJ2-7; TRBD2 might be the D (7 bases). Germline V lookup: CDR1 MNHEY, CDR2 SMNVEV (reference sequence). The CDR3 is made up of 15 amino acids. Trimming removed 1 base from V and 2 bases from J, with 12 bases in between. CDR3 loop: CASSLLGGAPYEQYF. The CDR3 DNA is TGTGCCAGCAGTTTATTAGGGGGGGCGCCCTACGAGCAGTACTTC.

The rearrangement joins TRBV6-1 to TRBJ1-4; D remains unclear. With 2 bases removed from V and 6 bases from J, the gap between germline ends came to 13 bases. CDR1 and CDR2 (germline): MNHNS, SASEGT. The CDR3 contains 15 residues. The CDR3 protein is CASSEHRVVDEKLFF. The CDR3 bases are TGTGCCAGCAGTGAACATCGGGTGGTGGATGAAAAACTGTTTTTT.

The chain joins TRBV7-6 to TRBJ2-5, with 7 bases identical to TRBD2. V was pared by 5 bases and J by 5 bases, with 17 bases of the junction left unmatched. Germline V lookup: CDR1 SGHVS, CDR2 FNYEAQ. The CDR3 spans 17 residues. CDR3 DNA sequence: TGTGCCAGCAGCCCCCTCGGGACGGCGGGGGTAAAGGAGACCCAGTACTTC. The encoded protein is CASSPLGTAGVKETQYF.

This sequence joins TRBV4-1 and TRBJ2-2; 8 nucleotides agree with TRBD2. CDR3 size: 16 residues. The germline gives CDR1 MGHRA, CDR2 YSYEKL. Unmatched junction bases numbered 5, after V lost 3 bases and J lost 2 bases. The DNA for the CDR3 is TGCGCCAGCAGCCAGAGCGGGGGACTCAACACCGGGGAGCTGTTTTTT. Translating it yields CASSQSGGLNTGELFF.

This sequence joins TRBV7-9 and TRBJ2-7; D is uncertain. CDR1 is SEHNR and CDR2 is FQNEAQ in the germline V gene (reference sequence). The CDR3 has 11 residues. Trimming stripped 5 bases from V and 5 bases from J, with 7 bases between. Written as DNA, the CDR3 is TGTGCCAGCAGCCCCGAGCACGAGCAGTACTTC. Protein sequence: CASSPEHEQYF.